The T cell receptor beta chain described here comes from a study of T cell changes during pregnancy in multiple sclerosis. The CDR3 is 14 residues long. V lost 1 base, J lost 2 bases, and 9 bases lay in between. Looked up from germline, CDR1 is SGHTS and CDR2 is YDEGEE. TCRdb keeps only in-frame clones here, not all; method: immunoSEQ multiplex PCR. The table shows under 85,000 clones, with about 89% occurring only once. The receptor was isolated from a female donor with multiple sclerosis, enrolled in a pregnancy study. The chain employs TRBV5-8 and TRBJ2-5; D is perhaps TRBD1 (6 bases). The source was CD4+ T cells from peripheral blood mononuclear cells, collected in the second trimester of pregnancy. The CDR3 region is CASSLRTAQETQYF. CDR3 sequence (DNA): TGTGCCAGCAGCTTGCGGACAGCTCAAGAGACCCAGTACTTC.